This TCR beta chain comes out of a study of beta chain features in type 1 diabetes. General study points: Within each of all four CD4+ subsets, Type 1 diabetes patients had TCRB CDR3s that were moderately but significantly shorter.

On this clone itself: Its antigen is as yet unknown.

From germline, CDR1 is MDHEN and CDR2 SYDVKM. This CDR3 region has 13 residues. V dropped 2 bases and J dropped 12; count of bases not matched to a gene: 4. Expressed TCRB transcripts were sequenced, since all the RNA that had been isolated was reverse transcribed. The method was immunoSEQ multiplex PCR; TCRdb's version includes in-frame clones alone and lacks a portion of them. The sample includes roughly 700,000 clones, 10% to 15% of them seen just once. The chain joins TRBV28 to TRBJ2-6; TRBD1 matches 7 bases. Sequenced: naive CD4+ T cells from blood. This sequence was found in a man between 18 and 35 years old with type 1 diabetes. This CDR3 is CASSLQGVGVLTF. In nucleotides, the CDR3 is TGTGCCAGCAGTTTACAGGGGGTGGGCGTCCTGACTTTC.